This T cell receptor (beta chain) was recovered during a study of T cell responses to AZD1222 COVID-19 vaccine (dated by TCRdb to the early 2020s). At the level of the whole study: TCR sequencing covered over 230 trial participants: 200 to 220 given two doses of AZD1222 and approximately 26 given two doses of MenACWY control vaccine. Trial participants were enrolled by age into 18-55, 56-69 and 70-plus year subgroups, with approximately 160, 26 and 62 TCR-sequenced participants respectively. Study-wide findings and limitations: In the small 56-69-year group, the increase in depth fell short of significance, most likely because of low power. Because no samples from the day 14 peak response were available, repertoires could be characterized only after the peak T cell response. Reportedly, almost half of the unique spike-specific TCRs recognized epitopes lying outside the regions that are mutated in the B.1.351 and B.1.1.7 variants. Participants were mostly white British, with more females than males. The authors suggested clonal diversity may have been underestimated. After two AZD1222 doses, both the breadth and the depth of spike-specific TCRs were significantly higher than at day 0 and than in MenACWY recipients. Conclusions about previously exposed vaccinees are limited, since just five or six AZD1222 recipients were seropositive for SARS-CoV-2 at baseline. The vaccine-associated CD4 TCRs covered the entire spike protein, and the dominant responses fell in regions 160-218 and 743-854.

The CDR3 regions of human TCRbeta chains were analyzed by immunosequencing. Per the original workflow: TCRs in the repertoires were matched against a reference library of SARS-CoV-2-specific TCRs that had been generated with the MIRA antigen-specificity platform. Breadth was defined as the fraction of unique TCRs that were SARS-CoV-2-associated, and depth was defined as the fraction of total T cells that were SARS-CoV-2-associated. Using the MIRA data, each spike-specific TCR was mapped to the spike region that the TCR reacts to and placed in a CD4 or CD8 class. Log10-transformed breadth and depth values were compared by one-way ANOVA with Sidak's multiple comparisons tests. The source is immuneACCESS, and TCRdb retained only in-frame sequences with V and J called. Part of the clones is not carried over; for the studies checked, unresolved V genes explain less than half of this, and the remainder is unexplained. V, J and clone size are taken as reported in that table, and D and trimming were inferred from the DNA itself. The sample table records 90,000 to 120,000 clones; roughly nine tenths of these occur just once. The ten most abundant clones make up 2% to 3% of the sample.

The time point tag for this specimen amounts to: about 28 days (+/-7) after the second vaccine dose. AZD1222 recipients whose second dose came at about 4 weeks and those whose second dose came at about 12 weeks were combined into one group, since spike-specific TCR depth and breadth did not differ between the two schedules. Samples from vaccinated people were obtained from the UK trials COV001 and COV002, which included a single-blind randomized controlled phase 2/3 trial of AZD1222 (ChAdOx1 nCoV-19) in healthy adults. For TCRbeta chain sequencing, PBMC samples were collected from trial participants at day 0 and at day 28 after the second dose. Turning to this clone: This receptor's antigen is unknown. Per-base qualities were not stored, and no clone one base away is much larger.

The CDR3 runs 15 amino acids, cysteine and phenylalanine included. The CDR3 DNA has 45 bases and is translated from base 1. The germline V gene (reference sequence) provides CDR1 LGHDT and CDR2 YNNKEL. Between the V and J ends, shortened by 3 bases and 5 bases respectively, the junction contains 15 bases. Here the sequenced sample was peripheral blood, taken 28 days after the second AZD1222 dose. The TCR sequence derives from an adult who received the AZD1222 COVID-19 vaccine. The rearrangement combines TRBV3-1 (or the pseudogene TRBV3-2) with TRBJ2-3, with TRBD2 perhaps the D gene, on 5 matching bases. The nucleotides read TGTGCCAGCAGCCAGAGGCCGGGATTTGAAGATACGCAGTATTTT. Translated, this is CASSQRPGFEDTQYF.